The entry that follows covers one T cell receptor beta chain sequence. The data were obtained in a study of CD8 T cells in Susac syndrome. The T cells that were sequenced for TCR beta were CD8+ and CD4+ cells from blood. RNA was extracted with the RNeasy kit, and a quantity of roughly 0.45 to 1 ug was reverse transcribed using random hexamers. An immunoSEQ multiplex PCR amplified TCR beta CDR3 over 54 Vbeta and 13 Jbeta. TCRdb itself ran the immunoSEQ multiplex PCR reads through MiXCR, one entry per CDR3 protein. The sample contains over 20,000 distinct CDR3 sequences, around 93% of which appear only once. The receptor was derived from a human donor with Susac syndrome. The sample consisted of CD8+ T cells from PBMCs.

The CDR3 bases are TGTGCCAGCAGCCCCCCTCGGGGCAATGAGCAGTTCTTC. It translates to CASSPPRGNEQFF. The chain uses TRBV28 and TRBJ2-1; D possibly corresponds to TRBD2 (5 bases). This CDR3 has 13 residues. Trimming stripped 6 bases from V and 6 bases from J, with 12 bases between. Germline CDR1 reads MDHEN; CDR2 reads SYDVKM.